The sequence of this T cell receptor beta chain was determined in a study of cytomegalovirus exposure and HLA in healthy donors. PCR was performed using 60 Vbeta and 13 Jbeta primers. Sequenced by immunoSEQ multiplex PCR; TCRdb stores in-frame clones only, minus some. The sample consists of about 170,000 clones, roughly 88% of them appearing once. The germline V gene has CDR1 SGDLS and CDR2 YYNGEE. This CDR3 is built from 16 residues. V lost 4 bases and J lost 2; bases outside the gene matches: 6. This sequence was found in a boy under 10 years old in good health and CMV-seronegative. The sequenced material came from PBMCs. The V and J genes are TRBV9 and TRBJ2-3; 11 positions agree with TRBD2. The CDR3, as DNA: TGTGCCAGCAGCACGGGACTAGCGGAATTCACAGATACGCAGTATTTT. As protein: CASSTGLAEFTDTQYF. Full variable domain (remainder filled in from reference TRBV9 and TRBJ2-3): DSGVTQTPKHLITATGQRVTLRCSPRSGDLSVYWYQQSLDQGLQFLIQYYNGEERAKGNILERFSAQQFPDLHSELNLSSLELGDSALYFCASSTGLAEFTDTQYFGPGTRLTVL.